These T cell receptor beta chains were read from a single sample in a study of blood T cell repertoires in COVID-19. Here immunoSEQ multiplex PCR was the method, and the copy in TCRdb shows in-frame clones only, minus some. The sample records over 250,000 clones, over 85% being singletons. The sequencing input was PBMCs or T cells enriched from blood (not recorded which). These receptors were taken from a man in his fifties or sixties who had recovered from COVID-19. Each CDR3 is given with its conserved first and last residue.

TRBJ2-7,TRBV3-1/TRBV3-2,CASSQSLPSLAGGYEQYF
TRBJ2-2,TRBV11-3,CASSLGSGSPRTGELFF
TRBJ1-6,TRBV7-9,CASSSPTGLNSPLHF
TRBJ2-1,TRBV25-1,CASSDLRDRTYNEQFF
TRBJ1-4,TRBV29-1,CSASPGQGALGDEKLFF
TRBJ2-2,TRBV5-1,CASRETPGAGELFF
TRBJ2-1,TRBV5-1,CASSLDPSNEQFF
TRBJ2-2,TRBV6-5,CASSYGRWGTGELFF
TRBJ1-5,TRBV7-2,CASSLGAGQPQHF
TRBJ1-5,TRBV2,CASTGGIVLHF
TRBJ2-2,TRBV7-8,CASSLRDRGLRELFF
TRBJ2-1,TRBV27,CASSRLTRTPGSYNEQFF
TRBJ2-1,TRBV12-3/TRBV12-4,CASSFLPSGNRFF